The T cell receptor beta chain under discussion was sequenced for a study of blood T cell repertoires in COVID-19. Across the whole study: The study drew acute and convalescent COVID-19 samples from the United States, Italy and Spain. Sources were T cells, B-cell-depleted T cells, or PBMCs; the material itself was cDNA or gDNA.

The CDR3 runs to 13 residues. V was pared by 2 bases and J by 4 bases, with 9 bases between. Germline CDR1 is SGDLS and CDR2 is YYNGEE. A single count supports this clone. Other DNA sequences in this specimen translate into the identical CDR3. Original processing notes: Amplifying reference gene primers gave estimates of nucleated cell counts. Data came from immunoSEQ multiplex PCR; TCRdb stores just in-frame clones and leaves some out. Clone size and V and J calls were adopted from that table, with D and trimming inferred from the DNA. The sample yields about 110,000 clones, 80% to 90% seen once. The sequencing sample was made of peripheral blood. The V call is TRBV9, the J call TRBJ1-1; D is unclear. This TCR was sampled from a human donor in a cohort sampled during active COVID-19. CDR3 nucleotide sequence: TGTGCCAGCAGCGTGGATCGGGGCACTGAAGCTTTCTTT. This gives the protein CASSVDRGTEAFF.